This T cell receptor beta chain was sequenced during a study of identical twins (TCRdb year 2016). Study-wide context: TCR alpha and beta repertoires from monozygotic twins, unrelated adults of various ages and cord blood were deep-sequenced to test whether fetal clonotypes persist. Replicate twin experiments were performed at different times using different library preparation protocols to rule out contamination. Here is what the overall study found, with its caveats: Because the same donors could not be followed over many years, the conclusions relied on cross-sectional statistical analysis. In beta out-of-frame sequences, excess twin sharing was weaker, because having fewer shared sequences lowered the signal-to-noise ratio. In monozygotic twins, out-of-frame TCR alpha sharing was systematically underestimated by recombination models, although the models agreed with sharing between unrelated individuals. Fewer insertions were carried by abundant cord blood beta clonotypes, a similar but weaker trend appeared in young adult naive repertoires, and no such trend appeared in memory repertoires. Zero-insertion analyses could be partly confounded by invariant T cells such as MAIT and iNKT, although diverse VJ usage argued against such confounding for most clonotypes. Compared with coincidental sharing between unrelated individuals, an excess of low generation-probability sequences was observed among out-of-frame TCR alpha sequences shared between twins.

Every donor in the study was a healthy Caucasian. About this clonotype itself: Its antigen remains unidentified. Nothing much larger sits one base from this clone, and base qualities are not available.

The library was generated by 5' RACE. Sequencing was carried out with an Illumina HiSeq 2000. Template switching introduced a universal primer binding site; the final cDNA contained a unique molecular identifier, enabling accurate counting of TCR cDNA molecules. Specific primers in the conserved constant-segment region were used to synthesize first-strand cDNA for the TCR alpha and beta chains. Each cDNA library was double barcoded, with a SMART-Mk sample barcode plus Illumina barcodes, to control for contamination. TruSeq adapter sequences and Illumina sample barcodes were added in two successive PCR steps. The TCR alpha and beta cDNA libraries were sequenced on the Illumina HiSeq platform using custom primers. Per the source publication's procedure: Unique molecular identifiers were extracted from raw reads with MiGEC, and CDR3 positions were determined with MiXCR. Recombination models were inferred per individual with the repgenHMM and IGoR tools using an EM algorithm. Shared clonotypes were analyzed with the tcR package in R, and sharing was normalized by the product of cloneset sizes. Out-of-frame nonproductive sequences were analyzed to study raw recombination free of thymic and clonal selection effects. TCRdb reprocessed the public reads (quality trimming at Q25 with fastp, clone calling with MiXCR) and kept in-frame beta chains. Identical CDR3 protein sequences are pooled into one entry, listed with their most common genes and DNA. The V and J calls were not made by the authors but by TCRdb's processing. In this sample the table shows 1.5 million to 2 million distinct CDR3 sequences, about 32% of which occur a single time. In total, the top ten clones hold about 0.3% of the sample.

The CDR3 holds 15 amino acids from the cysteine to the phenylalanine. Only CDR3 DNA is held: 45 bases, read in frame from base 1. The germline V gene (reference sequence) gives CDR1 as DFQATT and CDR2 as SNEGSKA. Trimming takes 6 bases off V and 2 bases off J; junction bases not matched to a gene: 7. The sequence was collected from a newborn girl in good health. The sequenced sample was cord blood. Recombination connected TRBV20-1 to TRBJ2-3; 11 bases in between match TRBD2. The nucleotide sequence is TGCAGTGCCCCGGGACTAGCGGTTTTCACAGATACGCAGTATTTT. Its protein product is CSAPGLAVFTDTQYF.